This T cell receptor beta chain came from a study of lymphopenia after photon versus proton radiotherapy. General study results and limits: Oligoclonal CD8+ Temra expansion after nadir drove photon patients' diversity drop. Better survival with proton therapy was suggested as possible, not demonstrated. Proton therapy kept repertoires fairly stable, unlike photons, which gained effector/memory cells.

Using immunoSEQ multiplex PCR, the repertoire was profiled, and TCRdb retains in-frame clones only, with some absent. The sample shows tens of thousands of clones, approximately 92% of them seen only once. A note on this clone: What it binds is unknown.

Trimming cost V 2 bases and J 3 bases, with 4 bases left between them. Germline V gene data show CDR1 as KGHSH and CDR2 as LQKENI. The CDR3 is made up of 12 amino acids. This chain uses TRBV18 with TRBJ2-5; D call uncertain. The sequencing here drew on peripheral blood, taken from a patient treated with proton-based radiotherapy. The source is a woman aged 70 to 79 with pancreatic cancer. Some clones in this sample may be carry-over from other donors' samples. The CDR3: CASSPTEETQYF. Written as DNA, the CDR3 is TGTGCCAGCTCACCAACCGAAGAGACCCAGTACTTC.